These 28 T cell receptor beta chains share one sample of origin, sequenced in a study of T cell repertoires in cytomegalovirus infection. TCRdb re-derived calls from the reads in MiXCR, one entry per CDR3 protein. The table records 400,000 to 550,000 distinct CDR3 sequences, around 11% of them present only once. The sample comprised PBMCs. These receptors originate from a human donor in good health (CMV status not recorded). Some clones in this sample may be carry-over from other donors' samples.

This clonotype showed up many times. CDR3 bases: TGTGCCAGCAGCTTGGGACAGGGGGCGCGTGGCACTGAAGCTTTCTTT. Its protein is CASSLGQGARGTEAFF. The rearrangement uses TRBV7-9 and TRBJ1-1; TRBD1 matches 12 bases. From germline, CDR1 is SEHNR and CDR2 FQNEAQ (reference sequence). This CDR3 contains 16 residues. Losses at the gene ends were 3 bases for V and 4 bases for J; bases not matched to a gene: 6. Full variable domain (outside the CDR3, taken from reference TRBV7-9 and TRBJ1-1): DTGVSQNPRHKITKRGQNVTFRCDPISEHNRLYWYRQTLGQGPEFLTYFQNEAQLEKSRLLSDRFSAERPKGSFSTLEIQRTEQGDSAMYLCASSLGQGARGTEAFFGQGTRLTVV.

This clonotype was observed a few times. The V gene is TRBV3-1, the J gene TRBJ1-2, with D possibly matching TRBD1 (6 bases). The germline V gene has CDR1 LGHDT and CDR2 YNNKEL (reference sequence). The CDR3 sequence is 15 residues long. V gave up 0 bases and J gave up 5 bases, with 13 bases separating them. In nucleotides, the CDR3 is TGTGCCAGCAGCCAAGATGCGACAGGAGCATATGGCTACACCTTC. It encodes CASSQDATGAYGYTF.

This clonotype was seen only a few times. This chain joins TRBV5-1 and TRBJ2-5; D is perhaps TRBD2 (5 bases). This CDR3 has 16 residues. The germline V and J ends were trimmed by 1 base and 5 bases, with 18 bases remaining between them. Germline lookup yields CDR1 SGHRS and CDR2 YFSETQ. Here the CDR3 reads CASSLRLADEPETQYF. CDR3 DNA: TGCGCCAGCAGCTTGAGGCTAGCCGATGAACCGGAGACCCAGTACTTC.

The gene calls are TRBV6-2 or TRBV6-3 and TRBJ1-5, with 10 nucleotides matching TRBD1. Losses at the gene ends were 5 bases for V and 1 base for J; bases not matched to a gene: 8. Germline CDR1 reads MNHEY; CDR2 reads SVGEGT. This CDR3 is 17 amino acids long. Written as DNA, the CDR3 is TGTGCCAGCAGTACCCGGGGGGGACAGGGGAGCAATCAGCCCCAGCATTTT. It encodes CASSTRGGQGSNQPQHF.

V gene TRBV28 combines with J gene TRBJ1-2; maybe TRBD1 (5 bases). Germline V lookup: CDR1 MDHEN, CDR2 SYDVKM. Trimming removed 3 bases from V and 1 base from J, with 18 bases in between. CDR3 size: 17 residues. The DNA for the CDR3 is TGTGCCAGCAGTTTTAACGACCTCGGGACCGGTAACTATGGCTACACCTTC. Encoded protein: CASSFNDLGTGNYGYTF.

The chain recombines TRBV5-1 with TRBJ2-2, with a weak D call TRBD2 (6 bases). The CDR3 has 14 residues. V was pared by 0 bases and J by 7 bases, with 10 bases between. Germline CDR1 and CDR2: SGHRS and YFSETQ. The CDR3 sequence: CASSLVLAGGELFF. The CDR3 nucleotides are TGCGCCAGCAGCTTGGTACTAGCCGGCGGGGAGCTGTTTTTT.

This clonotype was seen more than once but under ten times. The rearrangement joins TRBV4-2 to TRBJ1-2; D is unresolved. This CDR3 is built from 13 residues. Trimming removed 0 bases from V and 4 bases from J, with 6 bases in between. Germline V gene sequence: CDR1 LGHNA, CDR2 YNFKEQ. The DNA for the CDR3 is TGTGCCAGCAGCCAAGATCAGGTCTATGGCTACACCTTC. Translating gives CASSQDQVYGYTF.

This clonotype occurred many times. The chain carries TRBV7-9 and TRBJ1-4; 9 bases are shared with TRBD1. The CDR3 extends over 15 amino acids. V lost 0 bases, J lost 7 bases, and 3 bases stayed unmatched. Per germline, CDR1 SEHNR and CDR2 FQNEAQ (reference sequence). The CDR3 DNA sequence: TGTGCCAGCAGCTTAGCGGGGGACAGGGCTGAAAAACTGTTTTTT. It translates to CASSLAGDRAEKLFF. The whole variable domain, filled in from reference TRBV7-9 and TRBJ1-4, reads DTGVSQNPRHKITKRGQNVTFRCDPISEHNRLYWYRQTLGQGPEFLTYFQNEAQLEKSRLLSDRFSAERPKGSFSTLEIQRTEQGDSAMYLCASSLAGDRAEKLFFGSGTQLSVL.

At least ten counts were recorded for this clonotype. The J gene is TRBJ2-1, the V gene TRBV10-2; the match to TRBD2 covers 9 bases. The CDR3 consists of 13 residues. V dropped 10 bases and J dropped 6; count of bases not matched to a gene: 7. The germline CDR1 and CDR2 sequences are WSHSY and SAAADI. The CDR3 is CATGLASPNEQFF. The CDR3 DNA follows: TGCGCCACGGGACTAGCCTCTCCCAATGAGCAGTTCTTC.

The rearrangement links TRBV20-1 to TRBJ2-7; 10 bases line up with TRBD1. Germline V CDR1 and CDR2: DFQATT, SNEGSKA (reference sequence). With 6 bases clipped from V and 2 bases from J, the junction kept 4 bases outside the gene matches. The CDR3 sequence is 13 residues long. The CDR3 DNA reads as TGCAGTGCCCAAGGGACAGGGGCCTACGAGCAGTACTTC. Protein: CSAQGTGAYEQYF.

This clonotype was detected many times. This chain connects TRBV11-2 to TRBJ2-1; maybe TRBD2 (7 bases). The germline gives CDR1 SGHAT, CDR2 FQNNGV. This CDR3 region has 16 residues. The V end was cut by 2 bases, the J end by 3 bases, with 14 bases between. The DNA for the CDR3 is TGTGCCAGCAGCTTAACGGGGGGCGAATACTACAATGAGCAGTTCTTC. Translated, it gives CASSLTGGEYYNEQFF.

The sample holds many counts of this clonotype. The genes are TRBV28 and TRBJ2-1; the match to TRBD2 covers 10 bases. V shed 4 bases, J shed 3 bases, and the junction held 3 bases outside the gene matches. The CDR3 length is 15 residues. Per germline, CDR1 MDHEN and CDR2 SYDVKM. CDR3 in amino acids: CASSSPSGSYNEQFF. In DNA form, the CDR3 reads TGTGCCAGCAGTTCCCCTAGCGGGAGCTACAATGAGCAGTTCTTC.

The chain carries TRBV6-5 and TRBJ2-2; 7 bases match TRBD1. The CDR3 loop spans 17 amino acids. CDR1 and CDR2 (germline): MNHEY, SVGAGI. Losses at the gene ends were 0 bases for V and 2 bases for J; bases not matched to a gene: 6. CDR3 nucleotide sequence: TGTGCCAGCAGTTACTCTTTCGGGACAGTCAACACCGGGGAGCTGTTTTTT. This codes for CASSYSFGTVNTGELFF.

This clonotype has more than one count but fewer than ten. The J gene is TRBJ1-1, the V gene TRBV30; the D gene is possibly TRBD1 (5 bases). The germline gives CDR1 GTSNPN, CDR2 SVGIG (reference sequence). The germline V and J ends were trimmed by 2 bases and 1 base, with 11 bases remaining between them. This CDR3 has 14 residues. The CDR3 reads CAWSPGTSNTEAFF. DNA for the CDR3: TGTGCCTGGAGTCCGGGGACCTCGAACACTGAAGCTTTCTTT.

This clonotype was seen ten or more times. This rearrangement joins TRBV2 to TRBJ1-2, with no clear D. The V and J ends lost 2 bases and 2 bases respectively, with 6 bases between them. The CDR3 has 13 amino acids. From germline, CDR1 is SNHLY and CDR2 FYNNEI. The CDR3 loop is CASSESTNYGYTF. CDR3 bases: TGTGCCAGCAGTGAATCTACGAACTATGGCTACACCTTC.

This clonotype was recorded at least ten times. The chain couples TRBV5-1 to TRBJ1-2; 7 nucleotides align to TRBD1. Germline V CDR1 and CDR2: SGHRS, YFSETQ. V shed 3 bases and J 2 bases; nucleotides not matched to a gene: 13. This CDR3 comprises 17 residues. The CDR3 loop reads CASSSGQTTGWNYGYTF. CDR3 nucleotides: TGCGCCAGCAGCTCGGGACAGACCACCGGATGGAACTATGGCTACACCTTC.

This clonotype has a count of ten or more. J is TRBJ1-1 and V is TRBV7-9; D is uncertain. Germline V lookup: CDR1 SEHNR, CDR2 FQNEAQ (reference sequence). The V and J ends lost 8 bases and 0 bases respectively, with 16 bases between them. CDR3 size: 15 residues. The CDR3 coding sequence is TGTGCCAGCGTCCAGCGGGGATCGGTGAACACTGAAGCTTTCTTT. Translated, it gives CASVQRGSVNTEAFF.

This clonotype was detected a few times. The chain carries TRBV5-1 and TRBJ1-2; D call uncertain. The CDR3 has 13 residues. Germline lookup yields CDR1 SGHRS and CDR2 YFSETQ. Trimming cost V 0 bases and J 6 bases, with 9 bases left between them. The CDR3 here is CASSLGVGDGYTF. CDR3 coding DNA: TGCGCCAGCAGCTTGGGTGTTGGCGATGGCTACACCTTC. Looking up the rest from reference TRBV5-1 and TRBJ1-2 gives the full variable domain: KAGVTQTPRYLIKTRGQQVTLSCSPISGHRSVSWYQQTPGQGLQFLFEYFSETQRNKGNFPGRFSGRQFSNSRSEMNVSTLELGDSALYLCASSLGVGDGYTFGSGTRLTVV.

The chain recombines TRBV2 with TRBJ2-5; D is uncertain. Germline CDR1 SNHLY, CDR2 FYNNEI. The CDR3 is 13 residues long. With 3 bases removed from V and 4 bases from J, the gap between germline ends came to 9 bases. CDR3 amino acids: CASSEAWVETQYF. CDR3 nucleotide sequence: TGTGCCAGCAGTGAGGCCTGGGTAGAGACCCAGTACTTC.

This clonotype was counted at least ten times. CDR3 amino acids: CASRPRTATSNTGELFF. The CDR3, as DNA: TGTGCCAGCAGACCAAGGACAGCTACCTCGAACACCGGGGAGCTGTTTTTT. This chain links TRBV12-3 or TRBV12-4 with TRBJ2-2, with a tentative D call TRBD1 (6 bases). This CDR3 region has 17 residues. V shed 6 bases and J shed 0 bases, with 17 bases lying between them.

This clonotype was seen repeatedly, ten times or more. The chain links TRBV7-8 to TRBJ2-7; D ambiguous. Germline lookup yields CDR1 SGHVS and CDR2 FQNEAQ. The CDR3 loop spans 12 amino acids. Trimming shortened V by 7 bases and J by 5 bases, and 12 bases separated the two germline ends. CDR3 loop: CASTDGRHEQYF. Here the CDR3 DNA reads TGTGCCAGCACCGACGGTCGGCACGAGCAGTACTTC.

The chain couples TRBV3-1 to TRBJ2-1, with 10 bases matching TRBD2. This CDR3 region has 16 residues. Germline V gene data show CDR1 as LGHDT and CDR2 as YNNKEL (reference sequence). After removal of 1 base from V and 11 bases from J, the junction contained 11 bases not matched to a gene. The CDR3: CASSQGSSGGGGKQFF. The CDR3, as DNA: TGTGCCAGCAGCCAAGGATCTAGCGGGGGCGGGGGGAAGCAGTTCTTC.

This clonotype was counted ten times or more. V gene TRBV7-8 combines with J gene TRBJ2-1; D might be TRBD2 (6 bases). The CDR3 covers 16 residues. V lost 1 base, J lost 0 bases, and 10 bases lay in between. Germline-derived CDR1 and CDR2 are SGHVS and FQNEAQ. The CDR3 bases are TGTGCCAGCAGCTTAGTGGGGGGTAACTCCTACAATGAGCAGTTCTTC. Translation gives CASSLVGGNSYNEQFF. Variable domain in full (rest from reference TRBV7-8 and TRBJ2-1): GAGVSQSPRYKVAKRGQDVALRCDPISGHVSLFWYQQALGQGPEFLTYFQNEAQLDKSGLPSDRFFAERPEGSVSTLKIQRTQQEDSAVYLCASSLVGGNSYNEQFFGPGTRLTVL.

This clonotype was detected ten times or more. This chain uses TRBV6-1 with TRBJ1-4, with D unclear. With 5 bases removed from V and 4 bases from J, the gap between germline ends came to 8 bases. This CDR3 is built from 13 residues. From germline, CDR1 is MNHNS and CDR2 SASEGT. The DNA of the CDR3 is TGTGCCAGCAGTTTCGATCTTAATGAAAAACTGTTTTTT. It translates to CASSFDLNEKLFF.

The J gene is TRBJ1-2, the V gene TRBV5-6; D not resolved. Germline V CDR1 and CDR2: SGHDT, YYEEEE. This CDR3 comprises 15 residues. V lost 0 bases, J lost 4 bases, and 13 bases lay in between. CDR3 nucleotide sequence: TGTGCCAGCAGCTTGGAGCCCTACGGTACCTATGGCTACACCTTC. Residues: CASSLEPYGTYGYTF.

This clonotype was seen many times. This chain connects TRBV11-2 to TRBJ1-1; 7 nucleotides align to TRBD1. Germline V gene lookup returns CDR1 SGHAT and CDR2 FQNNGV. The length of the CDR3 is 18 residues. V lost 8 bases, J lost 2 bases, and 20 bases stayed unmatched. As DNA, the CDR3 is TGTGCCAGCCGGGACAGAAGATGGACCAAGGGAGAAAACACTGAAGCTTTCTTT. The encoded protein is CASRDRRWTKGENTEAFF.

This clonotype was detected many times. The genes are TRBV11-2 and TRBJ2-7; weak D call: TRBD2 (6 bases). V was shortened by 5 bases and J by 5 bases, with 22 bases between the two germline ends. This CDR3 region has 16 residues. Germline V gene lookup returns CDR1 SGHAT and CDR2 FQNNGV. The chain's CDR3 is CASSPQEGLRANEQYF. The CDR3 DNA is TGTGCCAGCAGCCCTCAGGAGGGGTTAAGGGCTAACGAGCAGTACTTC.

CDR3 region: CASSDSSKGTEAFF. CDR3 sequence (DNA): TGTGCCAGCAGTGACTCGAGCAAGGGGACTGAAGCTTTCTTT. The chain combines TRBV6-4 with TRBJ1-1; perhaps TRBD1 as D (5 bases). Germline loops: CDR1 MRHNA, CDR2 SNTAGT. The CDR3 loop spans 14 amino acids. V dropped 0 bases and J dropped 5 bases, with 10 bases sitting between them.